This entry lists 21 T cell receptor beta chains sequenced from one sample in a study of blood T cell repertoires in COVID-19. Data came from immunoSEQ multiplex PCR; TCRdb stores just in-frame clones and leaves some out. The table has over 85,000 clones, approximately 70% seen once. The sample was peripheral blood. The receptors were gathered from a woman aged 55-70 years with acute or convalescent COVID-19.

The chain carries TRBV7-3 and TRBJ2-3, with no clear D. From germline, CDR1 is SGHTA and CDR2 FQGTGA. Trimming took 2 bases from V and 0 from J, leaving 12 bases between them. The CDR3 totals 16 residues. In DNA, the CDR3 is TGTGCCAGCAGCTTAGTCGCGGCCCCGAGCACAGATACGCAGTATTTT. Protein sequence: CASSLVAAPSTDTQYF.

The chain recombines TRBV9 with TRBJ2-7, with 10 nucleotides matching TRBD1. J lost 6 bases, V lost 2 bases, and 8 bases had no gene match. Germline-derived CDR1 and CDR2 are SGDLS and YYNGEE. CDR3 length: 15 amino acids. In nucleotides, the CDR3 is TGTGCCAGCAGCGTGAATTGGGACAGGGGTGCCGAGCAGTACTTC. Amino acid sequence: CASSVNWDRGAEQYF. Full variable domain (outside the CDR3, taken from reference TRBV9 and TRBJ2-7): DSGVTQTPKHLITATGQRVTLRCSPRSGDLSVYWYQQSLDQGLQFLIQYYNGEERAKGNILERFSAQQFPDLHSELNLSSLELGDSALYFCASSVNWDRGAEQYFGPGTRLTVT.

The sample holds one count of this clone. J is TRBJ1-2 and V is TRBV12-5, with D unresolved. Per germline, CDR1 LGHNT and CDR2 FRNRAP. Deletions cut 7 bases from V and 6 bases from J, with 15 bases between. The CDR3 runs to 13 residues. In nucleotides, the CDR3 is TGTGCTAGTGCTACGCCTGGTGCGAATGGCTACACCTTC. Its translation is CASATPGANGYTF.

The rearrangement links TRBV10-3 to TRBJ2-3; D may be TRBD1 (6 bases). CDR1 is ENHRY, CDR2 SYGVKD, per germline. Trimming removed 11 bases at V and 2 bases at J, with 14 bases between. This CDR3 has 13 residues. The CDR3 DNA reads TGTGCCGTGAACGGACAGTTCACAGATACGCAGTATTTT. This sequence encodes CAVNGQFTDTQYF.

The chain couples TRBV7-2 to TRBJ1-2, with 7 bases identical to TRBD1. Trimming at V came to 6 bases and at J to 1 base, leaving 11 bases not matched to a gene. Germline V gene data show CDR1 as SGHTA and CDR2 as FQGNSA. The CDR3 has 16 amino acids. Written as DNA, the CDR3 is TGTGCCAGCAGGAAGCCGGGACAGATTATTAACTATGGCTACACCTTC. Translated, it gives CASRKPGQIINYGYTF.

V and J are TRBV6-5 and TRBJ1-1, with D possibly TRBD1 on 5 matching bases. CDR3 length: 14 residues. Trimming took 6 bases from V and 0 from J, leaving 11 bases between them. CDR1 and CDR2 (germline): MNHEY, SVGAGI. CDR3 amino acids: CASSSGHMNTEAFF. The CDR3 DNA sequence: TGTGCCAGCAGCTCCGGACATATGAACACTGAAGCTTTCTTT.

The gene calls are TRBV2 and TRBJ2-7, with 9 nucleotides matching TRBD1. This CDR3 comprises 14 residues. CDR1 is SNHLY and CDR2 is FYNNEI in the germline V gene. The ends lost 6 bases at V and 3 bases at J; junction bases unmatched: 6. In DNA, the CDR3 is TGTGCCAGCAGCCAAACAGGGGGCCGCTACGAGCAGTACTTC. Amino acid sequence: CASSQTGGRYEQYF.

The chain recombines TRBV10-3 with TRBJ1-2, with 9 bases that match TRBD1. V was pared by 10 bases and J by 1 base, with 1 base of the junction left unmatched. This CDR3 region has 12 residues. Per the germline V gene, CDR1 is ENHRY and CDR2 is SYGVKD. The DNA for the CDR3 is TGTGCCAGGGACAGGGTTAACTATGGCTACACCTTC. Its protein is CARDRVNYGYTF.

The CDR3 here is CASSLGSGSGNTIYF. The CDR3 DNA follows: TGTGCCAGCAGCTTAGGAAGCGGCTCTGGAAACACCATATATTTT. The V gene is TRBV7-9, the J gene TRBJ1-3, with D unresolved. Germline V gene lookup returns CDR1 SEHNR and CDR2 FQNEAQ (reference sequence). The V end was cut by 1 base, the J end by 0 bases, with 7 bases between. CDR3 size: 15 residues. The full variable domain, its missing parts supplied by reference TRBV7-9 and TRBJ1-3, is DTGVSQNPRHKITKRGQNVTFRCDPISEHNRLYWYRQTLGQGPEFLTYFQNEAQLEKSRLLSDRFSAERPKGSFSTLEIQRTEQGDSAMYLCASSLGSGSGNTIYFGEGSWLTVV.

V is TRBV2 and J is TRBJ2-1; 11 positions agree with TRBD2. The germline gives CDR1 SNHLY, CDR2 FYNNEI. The CDR3 is 14 residues long. The ends lost 6 bases at V and 4 bases at J; junction bases unmatched: 2. The CDR3 spells CASRSSGGYNEQFF. CDR3 sequence (DNA): TGTGCCAGCAGGTCTAGCGGGGGGTACAATGAGCAGTTCTTC.

The chain employs TRBV4-2 and TRBJ1-2; TRBD1 agrees at 7 bases. The CDR3 runs 17 residues. Germline V gene data show CDR1 as LGHNA and CDR2 as YNFKEQ. V was clipped by 0 bases and J by 5 bases; unmatched bases: 12. CDR3 region: CASSQDLLGTVTYGYTF. Written as DNA, the CDR3 is TGTGCCAGCAGCCAAGATCTCCTGGGGACAGTCACTTATGGCTACACCTTC.

The chain has TRBV5-8 and TRBJ2-3; D unclear. Germline values: CDR1 SGHTS, CDR2 YDEGEE. The ends were cut back, 0 bases at V and 2 bases at J, with 7 bases in the middle. CDR3 length: 14 amino acids. The CDR3 DNA reads as TGTGCCAGCAGCTTGGGACAAGACACAGATACGCAGTATTTT. This codes for CASSLGQDTDTQYF.

The V gene is TRBV5-8, the J gene TRBJ1-2; no definite D call. Trimming removed 1 base from V and 1 base from J, with 8 bases in between. The CDR3 is 14 residues long. Germline V CDR1 and CDR2: SGHTS, YDEGEE. CDR3: CASSLTEFNYGYTF. Here the CDR3 DNA reads TGTGCCAGCAGCTTGACAGAATTTAACTATGGCTACACCTTC.

This chain connects TRBV7-9 to TRBJ1-1; D not resolved. CDR1 SEHNR and CDR2 FQNEAQ come from the germline V gene (reference sequence). The CDR3 consists of 14 residues. The germline V and J ends were trimmed by 3 bases and 1 base, with 9 bases remaining between them. This CDR3 is CASSFGHRNTEAFF. The CDR3 DNA is TGTGCCAGCAGCTTTGGTCACAGGAACACTGAAGCTTTCTTT.

This chain joins TRBV25-1 and TRBJ1-6, with D tentatively TRBD1 (5 bases). Germline V lookup: CDR1 MGHDK, CDR2 SYGVNS. CDR3 length: 13 residues. Trimming cost V 2 bases and J 13 bases, with 12 bases left between them. The CDR3 DNA is TGTGCCAGCAGTGAAACCAAAAGGGGCCCCCTCCACTTT. Translating it yields CASSETKRGPLHF. The variable domain in full, with the rest retrieved from reference TRBV25-1 and TRBJ1-6, is EADIYQTPRYLVIGTGKKITLECSQTMGHDKMYWYQQDPGMELHLIHYSYGVNSTEKGDLSSESTVSRIRTEHFPLTLESARPSHTSQYLCASSETKRGPLHFGNGTRLTVT.

The chain couples TRBV28 to TRBJ1-6; no clear D gene. The CDR3 consists of 15 residues. CDR1 and CDR2 (germline): MDHEN, SYDVKM. V lost 3 bases, J lost 0 bases, and 6 bases lay in between. This CDR3 reads CASSFDSSYNSPLHF. The CDR3, as DNA: TGTGCCAGCAGTTTTGATAGCTCCTATAATTCACCCCTCCACTTT. Supplemented by reference TRBV28 and TRBJ1-6, the full variable domain reads DVKVTQSSRYLVKRTGEKVFLECVQDMDHENMFWYRQDPGLGLRLIYFSYDVKMKEKGDIPEGYSVSREKKERFSLILESASTNQTSMYLCASSFDSSYNSPLHFGNGTRLTVT.

This chain's CDR3 is CASSEAGRLTGYTF. CDR3 in DNA: TGTGCCAGCAGCGAGGCAGGGCGGCTAACTGGCTACACCTTC. The rearrangement uses TRBV9 and TRBJ1-2, with a tentative D call TRBD1 (5 bases). The CDR3 totals 14 residues. Germline assignment: CDR1 SGDLS and CDR2 YYNGEE. V was cut by 3 bases and J by 7 bases, with 16 bases left in between.

This clone was picked up a small number of times. V usage is TRBV5-1 and J usage is TRBJ2-1; no clear D. Germline-derived CDR1 and CDR2 are SGHRS and YFSETQ. V shed 5 bases and J shed 4 bases, with 10 bases lying between them. The CDR3 is made up of 13 amino acids. This CDR3 is CASRPTEYNEQFF. CDR3 nucleotide sequence: TGCGCCAGCAGGCCTACAGAATACAATGAGCAGTTCTTC.

V usage is TRBV2 and J usage is TRBJ1-2; tentatively, D is TRBD1 (6 bases). V shed 7 bases and J shed 7 bases, with 19 bases lying between them. The CDR3 extends over 14 amino acids. Germline V gene data show CDR1 as SNHLY and CDR2 as FYNNEI. The CDR3 sequence is CASINRRTVRGYTF. The CDR3 DNA reads TGTGCCAGCATAAACAGAAGGACAGTTCGTGGCTACACCTTC.

The rearrangement links TRBV29-1 to TRBJ1-1; possible D gene TRBD1, 6 bases. Germline V gene data show CDR1 as SQVTM and CDR2 as ANQGSEA. Trimming removed 3 bases at V and 1 base at J, with 9 bases between. The CDR3 is 13 residues long. CDR3 sequence reads: CSVDRDTNTEAFF. CDR3 DNA: TGCAGCGTTGATAGGGACACGAACACTGAAGCTTTCTTT.

The chain uses TRBV5-1 and TRBJ2-5, with 9 bases aligning to TRBD2. The trim removed 4 bases at V and 1 base at J, leaving 2 bases unmatched. The germline CDR1 and CDR2 sequences are SGHRS and YFSETQ. The CDR3 loop spans 14 amino acids. CDR3 amino acids: CASSISGGQETQYF. CDR3 in DNA: TGCGCCAGCAGCATTAGCGGGGGCCAAGAGACCCAGTACTTC.